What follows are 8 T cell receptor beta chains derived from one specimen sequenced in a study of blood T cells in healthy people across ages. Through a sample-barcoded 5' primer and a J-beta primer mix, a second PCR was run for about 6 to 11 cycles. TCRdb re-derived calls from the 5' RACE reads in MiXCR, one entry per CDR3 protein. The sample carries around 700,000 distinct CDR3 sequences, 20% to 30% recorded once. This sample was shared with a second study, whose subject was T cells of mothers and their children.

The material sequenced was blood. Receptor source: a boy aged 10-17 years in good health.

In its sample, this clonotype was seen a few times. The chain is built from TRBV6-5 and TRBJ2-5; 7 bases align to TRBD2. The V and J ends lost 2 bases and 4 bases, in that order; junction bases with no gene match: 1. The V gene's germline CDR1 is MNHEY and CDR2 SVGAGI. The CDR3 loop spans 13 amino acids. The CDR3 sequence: CASSYPGGETQYF. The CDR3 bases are TGTGCCAGCAGTTACCCGGGGGGAGAGACCCAGTACTTC.

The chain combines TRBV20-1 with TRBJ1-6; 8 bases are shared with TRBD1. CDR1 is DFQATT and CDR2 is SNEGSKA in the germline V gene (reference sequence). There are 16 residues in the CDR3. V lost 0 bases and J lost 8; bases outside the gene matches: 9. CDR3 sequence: CSAREIDRGDDSPLHF. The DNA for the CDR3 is TGCAGTGCTAGAGAAATAGACAGGGGAGACGATTCACCCCTCCACTTT.

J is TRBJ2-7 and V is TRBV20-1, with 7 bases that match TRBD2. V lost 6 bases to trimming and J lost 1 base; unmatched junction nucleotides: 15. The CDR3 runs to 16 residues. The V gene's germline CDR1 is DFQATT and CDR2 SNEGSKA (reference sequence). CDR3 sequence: CSAHDLGGSGSYEQYF. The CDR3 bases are TGCAGTGCCCACGACTTGGGCGGGAGTGGGTCCTACGAGCAGTACTTC.

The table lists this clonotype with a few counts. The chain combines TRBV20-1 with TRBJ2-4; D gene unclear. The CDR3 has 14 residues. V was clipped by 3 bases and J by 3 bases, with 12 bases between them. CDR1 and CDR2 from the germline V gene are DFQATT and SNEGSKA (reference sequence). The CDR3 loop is CSARDPIHKNIQYF. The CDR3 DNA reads TGCAGTGCTAGGGACCCTATTCACAAAAACATTCAGTACTTC.

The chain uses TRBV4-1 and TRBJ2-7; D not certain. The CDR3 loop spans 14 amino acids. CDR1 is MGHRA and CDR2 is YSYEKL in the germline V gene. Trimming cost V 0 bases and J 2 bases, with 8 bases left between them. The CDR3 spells CASSQEPETYEQYF. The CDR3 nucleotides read TGCGCCAGCAGCCAAGAACCGGAAACCTACGAGCAGTACTTC.

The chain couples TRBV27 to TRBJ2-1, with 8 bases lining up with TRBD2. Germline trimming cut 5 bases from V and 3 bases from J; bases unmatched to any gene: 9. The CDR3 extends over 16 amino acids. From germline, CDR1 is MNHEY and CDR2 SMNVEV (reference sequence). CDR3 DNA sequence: TGTGCCAGCAGTCTAAAGCCGGGACTAGGCTACAATGAGCAGTTCTTC. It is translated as CASSLKPGLGYNEQFF.

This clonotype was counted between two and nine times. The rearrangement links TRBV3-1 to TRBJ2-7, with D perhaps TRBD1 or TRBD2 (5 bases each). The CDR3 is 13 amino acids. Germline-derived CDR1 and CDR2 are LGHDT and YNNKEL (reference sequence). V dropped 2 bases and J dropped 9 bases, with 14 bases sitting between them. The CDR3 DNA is TGTGCCAGCAGCCAAAGGGGAGCAGCCTGGCAGTACTTC. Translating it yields CASSQRGAAWQYF.

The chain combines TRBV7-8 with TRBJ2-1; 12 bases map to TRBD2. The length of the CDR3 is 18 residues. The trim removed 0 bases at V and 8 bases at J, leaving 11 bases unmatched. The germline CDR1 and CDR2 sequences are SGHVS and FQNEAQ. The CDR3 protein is CASSLALRLAGARDEQFF. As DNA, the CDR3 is TGTGCCAGCAGCTTAGCCTTAAGACTAGCGGGGGCAAGGGATGAGCAGTTCTTC. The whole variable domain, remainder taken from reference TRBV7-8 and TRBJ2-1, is GAGVSQSPRYKVAKRGQDVALRCDPISGHVSLFWYQQALGQGPEFLTYFQNEAQLDKSGLPSDRFFAERPEGSVSTLKIQRTQQEDSAVYLCASSLALRLAGARDEQFFGPGTRLTVL.